These 29 T cell receptor beta chains came from one sample sequenced in a study of blood T cell repertoires in COVID-19. Only in-frame clones appear in the TCRdb table, and some are missing; sequencing was by immunoSEQ multiplex PCR. The table has about 140,000 clones, 70% to 85% seen once; the top ten hold approximately 1.8%. The material sequenced was PBMCs or T cells enriched from blood (not recorded which). Receptors were obtained from a woman aged 18-35 years who had been exposed to COVID-19.

CDR3 amino acids: CASSQGTGVGNQPQHF. The CDR3 region has the DNA TGCGCCAGCAGCCAGGGGACTGGGGTCGGCAATCAGCCCCAGCATTTT. The V and J genes are TRBV4-1 and TRBJ1-5, with D possibly matching TRBD1 (5 bases). The CDR3 is 16 residues long. The ends were cut back, 3 bases at V and 2 bases at J, with 14 bases in the middle. Germline assignment: CDR1 MGHRA and CDR2 YSYEKL.

This clone was seen a single time. The V gene is TRBV3-1 (or the pseudogene TRBV3-2), the J gene TRBJ2-7; 7 positions agree with TRBD2. Germline loops: CDR1 LGHDT, CDR2 YNNKEL (reference sequence). Trimming removed 1 base from V and 6 bases from J; junction bases left unmatched: 3. The CDR3 is 13 amino acids. For the CDR3, the DNA is TGTGCCAGCAGCCAAGTGACTAGCTCCGAGCAGTACTTC. This encodes CASSQVTSSEQYF.

The rearrangement uses TRBV6-5 and TRBJ1-5; D is ambiguous. Per the germline V gene, CDR1 is MNHEY and CDR2 is SVGAGI. V was pared by 11 bases and J by 4 bases, with 12 bases between. This CDR3 is 12 amino acids long. In nucleotides, the CDR3 is TGTGCCGGCGGGAGTGAAAATCAGCCCCAGCATTTT. Translating gives CAGGSENQPQHF.

J is TRBJ2-1 and V is TRBV5-1, with D unresolved. Trimming left V 4 bases short and J 5 bases short, with 7 bases between. CDR1 SGHRS and CDR2 YFSETQ come from the germline V gene. The length of the CDR3 is 12 residues. The CDR3 DNA is TGCGCCAGCAGCCTCAGTAACAATGAGCAGTTCTTC. Translated: CASSLSNNEQFF.

The chain couples TRBV29-1 to TRBJ1-1; 8 positions agree with TRBD1. Germline V lookup: CDR1 SQVTM, CDR2 ANQGSEA. The CDR3 covers 12 residues. J lost 5 bases, V lost 7 bases, and 6 bases had no gene match. The DNA of the CDR3 is TGCAGCGGCGACAGGGGTCAAACTGAAGCTTTCTTT. It specifies CSGDRGQTEAFF.

The chain links TRBV7-9 to TRBJ1-2; a possible D gene is TRBD1 (6 bases). CDR1 is SEHNR and CDR2 is FQNEAQ in the germline V gene (reference sequence). The germline V and J ends were trimmed by 5 bases and 8 bases, with 15 bases remaining between them. The length of the CDR3 is 13 residues. The CDR3 nucleotides are TGTGCCAGCAGCACCGAAACAGGGTCGGGCTACACCTTC. This translates into CASSTETGSGYTF.

This chain uses TRBV18 with TRBJ2-1; TRBD2 matches at 7 bases. The CDR3 runs 17 residues. V trimming: 1 base; J trimming: 7 bases; junction bases outside the gene matches: 13. CDR1 KGHSH and CDR2 LQKENI come from the germline V gene. The CDR3 protein is CASSPLPAGEFENEQFF. CDR3 sequence (DNA): TGTGCCAGCTCACCACTCCCGGCGGGAGAGTTTGAGAATGAGCAGTTCTTC.

V and J are TRBV19 and TRBJ1-2; no reliable D call. Germline CDR1 LNHDA, CDR2 SQIVND (reference sequence). V was pared by 6 bases and J by 4 bases, with 21 bases between. This CDR3 spans 16 amino acids. CDR3 nucleotide sequence: TGTGCCAGTAGAGGCGCAGACACATTAACCTTCTATGGCTACACCTTC. It translates to CASRGADTLTFYGYTF. The whole variable domain, filled in from reference TRBV19 and TRBJ1-2, reads DGGITQSPKYLFRKEGQNVTLSCEQNLNHDAMYWYRQDPGQGLRLIYYSQIVNDFQKGDIAEGYSVSREKKESFPLTVTSAQKNPTAFYLCASRGADTLTFYGYTFGSGTRLTVV.

The chain recombines TRBV28 with TRBJ2-3; the D gene is possibly TRBD2 (5 bases). V lost 8 bases and J 1 base, leaving 16 bases between the germline ends. Germline V gene sequence: CDR1 MDHEN, CDR2 SYDVKM. This CDR3 comprises 15 residues. The CDR3 protein is CASGSPGSRTDTQYF. In nucleotides, the CDR3 is TGTGCCAGCGGCTCTCCGGGATCCCGCACAGATACGCAGTATTTT.

V and J are TRBV19 and TRBJ1-1; unclear D gene. CDR3 length: 12 amino acids. V was pared by 2 bases and J by 7 bases, with 8 bases between. Germline V gene sequence: CDR1 LNHDA, CDR2 SQIVND (reference sequence). The DNA of the CDR3 is TGTGCCAGTAGTATACGGGAGTTTGAAGCTTTCTTT. Residues: CASSIREFEAFF.

The CDR3 loop is CASSSRSGSTYEQYF. CDR3 sequence (DNA): TGTGCCAGCAGCTCGCGGTCAGGGTCAACCTACGAGCAGTACTTC. The V gene is TRBV7-2, the J gene TRBJ2-7, with D perhaps matching TRBD1 (5 bases). The CDR3 spans 15 residues. Trimming left V 4 bases short and J 2 bases short, with 15 bases between. The V gene's germline CDR1 is SGHTA and CDR2 FQGNSA.

This clone was seen once. The V and J genes are TRBV29-1 and TRBJ2-2, with D perhaps matching TRBD1 (6 bases). This CDR3 has 11 residues. V lost 7 bases and J lost 11, with 14 bases in between. Germline V gene sequence: CDR1 SQVTM, CDR2 ANQGSEA. CDR3 loop: CSATTGYELFF. Here the CDR3 DNA reads TGCAGCGCAACTACAGGGTACGAGCTGTTTTTT.

This clone was seen a single time. The chain employs TRBV18 and TRBJ2-1, with TRBD2 identical over 9 bases. The CDR3 runs to 16 residues. Per the germline V gene, CDR1 is KGHSH and CDR2 is LQKENI. V lost 6 bases to trimming and J lost 7 bases; unmatched junction nucleotides: 13. The CDR3 region is CASSPGVAGVNNEQFF. CDR3 in DNA: TGTGCCAGCTCGCCCGGGGTAGCGGGAGTCAATAATGAGCAGTTCTTC.

The chain couples TRBV20-1 to TRBJ1-6; no definite D call. This CDR3 comprises 11 residues. V lost 5 bases, J lost 8 bases, and 7 bases lay in between. Per germline, CDR1 DFQATT and CDR2 SNEGSKA (reference sequence). CDR3 sequence (DNA): TGCAGTGCTTCAAATCATTCACCCCTCCACTTT. It specifies CSASNHSPLHF.

The chain links TRBV5-1 to TRBJ2-2; 10 nucleotides line up with TRBD1. The CDR3 sequence is 15 residues long. Trimming at V came to 4 bases and at J to 4 bases, leaving 4 bases not matched to a gene. Germline V gene sequence: CDR1 SGHRS, CDR2 YFSETQ. The CDR3 coding sequence is TGCGCCAGCAGCGACAGGACAGGGGGCACCGGGGAGCTGTTTTTT. Protein sequence: CASSDRTGGTGELFF.

V is TRBV5-8 and J is TRBJ2-7; TRBD2 matches 8 bases. The CDR3 has 16 amino acids. With V trimmed by 0 bases and J by 3 bases, 8 bases remained unmatched. Germline V gives CDR1 SGHTS, CDR2 YDEGEE. The CDR3 bases are TGTGCCAGCAGCTTGGCGGGGGGGTCATCCAACTACGAGCAGTACTTC. Encoded protein: CASSLAGGSSNYEQYF.

The chain has TRBV27 and TRBJ2-1; TRBD2 agrees at 10 bases. This CDR3 contains 16 residues. Germline-derived CDR1 and CDR2 are MNHEY and SMNVEV (reference sequence). J gave up 4 bases and V 0 bases, and 3 bases lay outside the gene matches. CDR3 in amino acids: CASSLSTSGSYNEQFF. CDR3 coding DNA: TGTGCCAGCAGTTTATCGACTAGCGGGTCTTACAATGAGCAGTTCTTC.

The chain has TRBV15 and TRBJ1-2, with D possibly matching TRBD1 (6 bases). V was pared by 4 bases and J by 4 bases, with 16 bases between. CDR1 LNHNV and CDR2 YYDKDF come from the germline V gene (reference sequence). CDR3 length: 15 residues. CDR3 in amino acids: CATSIQGQGRYGYTF. In DNA, the CDR3 is TGTGCCACCAGCATACAGGGTCAGGGCCGCTATGGCTACACCTTC. The variable domain in full, completed from reference TRBV15 and TRBJ1-2, reads DAMVIQNPRYQVTQFGKPVTLSCSQTLNHNVMYWYQQKSSQAPKLLFHYYDKDFNNEADTPDNFQSRRPNTSFCFLDIRSPGLGDTAMYLCATSIQGQGRYGYTFGSGTRLTVV.

Points on this clone: Other nucleotide sequences from this sample produce the same CDR3. This chain links TRBV9 with TRBJ2-1, with 8 bases aligning to TRBD2. Trimming at V came to 3 bases and at J to 3 bases, leaving 2 bases not matched to a gene. This CDR3 spans 14 amino acids. Germline CDR1 and CDR2: SGDLS and YYNGEE. The CDR3 DNA reads TGTGCCAGCAGCGACGGGACTAGCTACAATGAGCAGTTCTTC. It translates to CASSDGTSYNEQFF.

This clone was picked up one time. V gene TRBV6-5 combines with J gene TRBJ1-1; no clear D. The V gene's germline CDR1 is MNHEY and CDR2 SVGAGI. The CDR3 has 13 amino acids. The V end lost 7 bases, the J end lost 8 bases, and 17 bases lay between the germline ends. The CDR3 sequence: CASTPGEVWEAFF. CDR3 bases: TGTGCCAGCACCCCCGGAGAGGTATGGGAAGCTTTCTTT.

The rearrangement links TRBV19 to TRBJ2-1; D uncertain. Germline V gene lookup returns CDR1 LNHDA and CDR2 SQIVND (reference sequence). V lost 5 bases and J 4 bases, leaving 12 bases between the germline ends. This CDR3 comprises 14 residues. The CDR3 bases are TGTGCCAGTAGTCCACAGAAAAGTTACAATGAGCAGTTCTTC. Its translation is CASSPQKSYNEQFF.

This clone has a single count. The chain recombines TRBV5-1 with TRBJ2-3, with D tentatively TRBD2 (6 bases). V shed 2 bases and J shed 4 bases, with 23 bases lying between them. The CDR3 totals 18 residues. The V gene's germline CDR1 is SGHRS and CDR2 YFSETQ. CDR3 bases: TGCGCCAGCAGCTTTACTTTTGGCTATAGCGGAGACCCAGATACGCAGTATTTT. Translated, it gives CASSFTFGYSGDPDTQYF.

This chain uses TRBV29-1 with TRBJ2-7; D perhaps matches TRBD2 (5 bases). Looked up from germline, CDR1 is SQVTM and CDR2 is ANQGSEA. The ends were cut back, 6 bases at V and 2 bases at J, with 8 bases in the middle. The CDR3 contains 11 residues. Here the CDR3 DNA reads TGCAGCGTCGGGGAAACCTACGAGCAGTACTTC. Encoded protein: CSVGETYEQYF.

V and J are TRBV10-3 and TRBJ1-5, with 7 bases identical to TRBD1. V gave up 6 bases and J gave up 4 bases; unmatched junction bases: 6. Germline values: CDR1 ENHRY, CDR2 SYGVKD. The length of the CDR3 is 14 residues. The CDR3 loop is CAISNDRENQPQHF. CDR3 nucleotides: TGTGCCATCAGCAACGACAGGGAAAATCAGCCCCAGCATTTT.

For this clone: Other nucleotide sequences from this sample produce the same CDR3. CDR3 sequence: CASRTGGQPQHF. CDR3 DNA sequence: TGTGCCAGTCGTACTGGCGGTCAGCCCCAGCATTTT. J is TRBJ1-5 and V is TRBV28, with unresolved D. The germline CDR1 and CDR2 sequences are MDHEN and SYDVKM. The CDR3 covers 12 residues. V lost 9 bases and J 6 bases, leaving 12 bases between the germline ends.

The J gene is TRBJ2-5, the V gene TRBV29-1; no clear D. The germline V and J ends were trimmed by 6 bases and 1 base, with 12 bases remaining between them. The CDR3 runs to 13 residues. Germline V gives CDR1 SQVTM, CDR2 ANQGSEA. CDR3 DNA sequence: TGCAGCGTCAGAGGTCGGGTCCAAGAGACCCAGTACTTC. Translation gives CSVRGRVQETQYF.

This chain uses TRBV11-2 with TRBJ2-3, with 11 bases matching TRBD1. The germline CDR1 and CDR2 sequences are SGHAT and FQNNGV. V dropped 2 bases and J dropped 5; count of bases not matched to a gene: 6. The CDR3 has 16 amino acids. CDR3 nucleotide sequence: TGTGCCAGCAGCTTATCCGGGACAGGGGGAATAGATACGCAGTATTTT. This sequence encodes CASSLSGTGGIDTQYF.

This CDR3 reads CASRAGALNEKLFF. The CDR3 bases are TGTGCCAGCAGAGCAGGGGCCCTTAATGAAAAACTGTTTTTT. This rearrangement joins TRBV6-6 to TRBJ1-4; TRBD1 is a possible D gene (6 bases). The CDR3 loop spans 14 amino acids. Germline V CDR1 and CDR2: MNHNY, SVGAGI (reference sequence). Between the trimmed V and J ends, which lost 6 bases and 4 bases, there was a span of 12 bases.

The chain uses TRBV7-2 and TRBJ1-1, with D perhaps matching TRBD1 (5 bases). Germline CDR1 and CDR2: SGHTA and FQGNSA. The CDR3 extends over 17 amino acids. V lost 5 bases, J lost 0 bases, and 19 bases lay in between. This chain's CDR3 is CASSRGGRRRVNTEAFF. CDR3 in DNA: TGTGCCAGCAGCCGGGGGGGGAGGCGGCGGGTGAACACTGAAGCTTTCTTT.